Shown below are 23 T cell receptor beta chains from a single sample sequenced in a study of a mutant IDH1 vaccine in newly diagnosed glioma. Antigens for these TCRs are unknown. Time point given: week 35, safety follow-up. A 20-mer mutant IDH1 peptide at 300 ug was injected subcutaneously with topical imiquimod. Profiled with immunoSEQ multiplex PCR; TCRdb holds only in-frame clones, not every one. The sample lists 35,000 to 50,000 clones, 85% to 95% occurring once. This specimen consisted of PBMCs, obtained from a glioma patient whose treatment included an IDH1 peptide vaccine. The receptors shown here come from a man aged 50 to 60 with glioma.

V and J are TRBV4-1 and TRBJ2-7; D not certain. Germline assignment: CDR1 MGHRA and CDR2 YSYEKL. CDR3 length: 14 amino acids. V lost 1 base and J 0 bases, leaving 7 bases between the germline ends. The CDR3 sequence: CASSQGVPSYEQYF. The CDR3 bases are TGCGCCAGCAGCCAAGGGGTGCCCTCCTACGAGCAGTACTTC.

The V and J genes are TRBV18 and TRBJ1-1; 8 bases match TRBD1. The CDR3 spans 16 residues. V lost 4 bases and J lost 2; bases outside the gene matches: 9. The germline V gene has CDR1 KGHSH and CDR2 LQKENI. CDR3 loop: CASSRGQGDLNTEAFF. DNA for the CDR3: TGTGCCAGCTCACGAGGACAGGGCGATCTAAACACTGAAGCTTTCTTT.

The genes are TRBV4-2 and TRBJ2-7, with D perhaps assigned TRBD1 or TRBD2 (5 bases each). The CDR3 is 15 amino acids. V dropped 6 bases and J dropped 0 bases, with 15 bases sitting between them. The germline CDR1 and CDR2 sequences are LGHNA and YNFKEQ. CDR3 protein: CASRPTGTASYEQYF. In DNA form, the CDR3 reads TGTGCCAGCAGGCCCACCGGGACGGCCTCCTACGAGCAGTACTTC.

The V and J genes are TRBV5-1 and TRBJ2-1, with TRBD2 matching 15 bases. CDR1 is SGHRS and CDR2 is YFSETQ in the germline V gene. The CDR3 spans 21 residues. V lost 3 bases and J lost 8; bases outside the gene matches: 21. The CDR3 DNA sequence: TGCGCCAGCAGCTCTGGGGCACCGGGACTAGCGGGGGGCTACCTGATGGATGAGCAGTTCTTC. Translated, it gives CASSSGAPGLAGGYLMDEQFF. Full variable domain (remainder filled in from reference TRBV5-1 and TRBJ2-1): KAGVTQTPRYLIKTRGQQVTLSCSPISGHRSVSWYQQTPGQGLQFLFEYFSETQRNKGNFPGRFSGRQFSNSRSEMNVSTLELGDSALYLCASSSGAPGLAGGYLMDEQFFGPGTRLTVL.

This chain links TRBV19 with TRBJ2-1; D is undetermined. V lost 4 bases to trimming and J lost 2 bases, with 6 bases between them. This CDR3 has 13 amino acids. Germline assignment: CDR1 LNHDA and CDR2 SQIVND (reference sequence). The chain's CDR3 is CASSTAAYNEQFF. The CDR3, as DNA: TGTGCCAGTAGTACGGCAGCCTACAATGAGCAGTTCTTC. Filled out from reference TRBV19 and TRBJ2-1, the complete variable domain reads DGGITQSPKYLFRKEGQNVTLSCEQNLNHDAMYWYRQDPGQGLRLIYYSQIVNDFQKGDIAEGYSVSREKKESFPLTVTSAQKNPTAFYLCASSTAAYNEQFFGPGTRLTVL.

The sample holds one count of this clone. V and J are TRBV10-3 and TRBJ2-1; no reliable D call. The CDR3 totals 15 residues. The V gene lost 7 bases and the J gene lost 7 bases, with 20 bases spanning the gap. Germline-derived CDR1 and CDR2 are ENHRY and SYGVKD. DNA of the CDR3: TGTGCCATCAACAAGAGCCCTGGAGCCGAAAATGAGCAGTTCTTC. Its protein product is CAINKSPGAENEQFF.

The chain couples TRBV14 to TRBJ1-2; unclear D gene. The CDR3 has 14 residues. Germline values: CDR1 SGHDN, CDR2 FVKESK. The V and J ends lost 4 bases and 1 base respectively, with 10 bases between them. As DNA, the CDR3 is TGTGCCAGCAGCCCCGACCGCCTTAACTATGGCTACACCTTC. Its protein product is CASSPDRLNYGYTF.

This clone was observed a few times. The chain is built from TRBV19 and TRBJ1-6, with 9 bases fitting TRBD1. V lost 10 bases and J lost 7; bases outside the gene matches: 5. The length of the CDR3 is 13 residues. The germline gives CDR1 LNHDA, CDR2 SQIVND (reference sequence). This chain's CDR3 is CATRTGVNSPLHF. The CDR3 DNA follows: TGTGCCACCCGGACAGGGGTCAATTCACCCCTCCACTTT.

The chain uses TRBV6-5 and TRBJ2-5; a weak D match, TRBD2 (5 bases). In germline, CDR1 is MNHEY, CDR2 SVGAGI. There are 13 residues in the CDR3. Trimming shortened V by 4 bases and J by 10 bases, and 16 bases separated the two germline ends. CDR3 amino acids: CASSSDASGIQYF. In DNA form, the CDR3 reads TGTGCCAGCAGTTCGGACGCCTCGGGGATCCAGTACTTC.

The chain joins TRBV6-5 to TRBJ2-3; D not resolved. The CDR3 has 12 amino acids. The germline V and J ends were trimmed by 1 base and 8 bases, with 7 bases remaining between them. CDR1 is MNHEY, CDR2 SVGAGI, per germline. Here the CDR3 DNA reads TGTGCCAGCAGTTACTGGGGTGGTACGCAGTATTTT. Its translation is CASSYWGGTQYF.

This chain links TRBV9 with TRBJ1-6; 8 positions match TRBD1. The J segment lost 0 bases and the V segment lost 5 bases, leaving 7 bases of the junction unmatched. This CDR3 is built from 17 residues. Germline CDR1 reads SGDLS; CDR2 reads YYNGEE. The CDR3 here is CASSENQGASYNSPLHF. In DNA form, the CDR3 reads TGTGCCAGCAGTGAGAACCAGGGGGCCTCCTATAATTCACCCCTCCACTTT.

The chain recombines TRBV5-1 with TRBJ2-1; 9 bases align to TRBD2. The V gene end was trimmed by 0 bases and the J gene end by 8 bases; junction bases not matched to a gene: 6. The CDR3 spans 15 residues. CDR1 and CDR2 from the germline V gene are SGHRS and YFSETQ. The CDR3 DNA reads TGCGCCAGCAGCTTGGCGGTAGCGGGAGCCTATGAGCAGTTCTTC. It translates to CASSLAVAGAYEQFF.

The gene calls are TRBV27 and TRBJ1-3; a possible D gene is TRBD1 (6 bases). The CDR3 is 14 amino acids. Germline V gene data show CDR1 as MNHEY and CDR2 as SMNVEV (reference sequence). V dropped 3 bases and J dropped 3 bases, with 9 bases sitting between them. CDR3 sequence reads: CASSLGGVGNTIYF. The CDR3 coding sequence is TGTGCCAGCAGTTTGGGGGGCGTTGGAAACACCATATATTTT.

This clone was picked up one time. The chain recombines TRBV20-1 with TRBJ1-1, with no clear D. The length of the CDR3 is 11 residues. Germline V gene data show CDR1 as DFQATT and CDR2 as SNEGSKA (reference sequence). CDR3 nucleotide sequence: TGCAGCGGGCCGGGAAGCACTGAAGCTTTCTTT. This translates into CSGPGSTEAFF.

The gene calls are TRBV11-2 and TRBJ2-1, with TRBD2 as a possible D gene (6 bases). V lost 5 bases, J lost 5 bases, and 16 bases lay in between. The CDR3 has 15 amino acids. The germline V gene encodes CDR1 SGHAT and CDR2 FQNNGV. CDR3 sequence (DNA): TGTGCCAGCAGCCCCCCTGGGACTGGGAACAATGAGCAGTTCTTC. Translating gives CASSPPGTGNNEQFF. Full variable domain (remainder filled in from reference TRBV11-2 and TRBJ2-1): EAGVAQSPRYKIIEKRQSVAFWCNPISGHATLYWYQQILGQGPKLLIQFQNNGVVDDSQLPKDRFSAERLKGVDSTLKIQPAKLEDSAVYLCASSPPGTGNNEQFFGPGTRLTVL.

V gene TRBV5-1 combines with J gene TRBJ2-4, with a tentative D call TRBD1 (6 bases). This CDR3 spans 19 amino acids. The V gene's germline CDR1 is SGHRS and CDR2 YFSETQ. Trimming pared 0 bases from V and 0 bases from J, leaving 19 bases between. CDR3 DNA: TGCGCCAGCAGCTTGGGAGGGGGTAAGACCCGGTTAGCCAAAAACATTCAGTACTTC. This sequence encodes CASSLGGGKTRLAKNIQYF.

The chain links TRBV27 to TRBJ1-1, with 9 bases aligning to TRBD1. V was clipped by 3 bases and J by 1 base; unmatched bases: 6. Germline CDR1 MNHEY, CDR2 SMNVEV (reference sequence). The CDR3 is 16 residues long. CDR3 protein: CASSLRQGVANTEAFF. DNA for the CDR3: TGTGCCAGCAGTTTGAGACAGGGGGTTGCGAACACTGAAGCTTTCTTT.

The chain employs TRBV18 and TRBJ1-5; D not certain. There are 15 residues in the CDR3. V was cut by 2 bases and J by 0 bases, with 8 bases left in between. The germline V gene encodes CDR1 KGHSH and CDR2 LQKENI. The CDR3 region is CASSPGLDSNQPQHF. Written as DNA, the CDR3 is TGTGCCAGCTCACCAGGGCTAGATAGCAATCAGCCCCAGCATTTT.

This clone has just one count. The chain employs TRBV4-2 and TRBJ2-5; D gene unclear. Germline CDR1 and CDR2: LGHNA and YNFKEQ. V was shortened by 1 base and J by 1 base, with 10 bases between the two germline ends. This CDR3 is 15 amino acids long. This chain's CDR3 is CASSQGNSVQETQYF. The DNA for the CDR3 is TGTGCCAGCAGCCAAGGGAACAGCGTCCAAGAGACCCAGTACTTC.

The CDR3 DNA is TGTGCCAGCAGCCTGTCTCCCGCCGTCGGGGGGTGGCAGTTCTTC. Its protein is CASSLSPAVGGWQFF. The V gene is TRBV5-6, the J gene TRBJ2-1; TRBD2 matches 7 bases. V lost 4 bases to trimming and J lost 12 bases; unmatched junction nucleotides: 16. Germline loops: CDR1 SGHDT, CDR2 YYEEEE. This CDR3 comprises 15 residues.

This sequence joins TRBV9 and TRBJ1-2; D may be TRBD1 (6 bases). Looked up from germline, CDR1 is SGDLS and CDR2 is YYNGEE. This CDR3 region has 14 residues. Trimming shortened V by 0 bases and J by 11 bases, and 17 bases separated the two germline ends. The CDR3 protein is CASSVGADRGEYTF. DNA of the CDR3: TGTGCCAGCAGCGTAGGGGCGGACAGAGGGGAGTACACCTTC.

The chain recombines TRBV5-4 with TRBJ2-1; D remains unclear. Germline-derived CDR1 and CDR2 are SGHNT and YYREEE (reference sequence). Trimming took 1 base from V and 4 from J, leaving 3 bases between them. The CDR3 consists of 12 residues. CDR3 in amino acids: CASSLQYNEQFF. CDR3 sequence (DNA): TGTGCCAGCAGCTTGCAGTACAATGAGCAGTTCTTC.

J is TRBJ2-3 and V is TRBV27; a possible D gene is TRBD2 (5 bases). Trimming stripped 10 bases from V and 2 bases from J, with 13 bases between. The germline V gene has CDR1 MNHEY and CDR2 SMNVEV (reference sequence). The CDR3 consists of 13 residues. Written as DNA, the CDR3 is TGTGCCACCCGAGCGGAAACCACAGATACGCAGTATTTT. It specifies CATRAETTDTQYF.